This T cell receptor beta chain was identified in a study of cytomegalovirus exposure and HLA in healthy donors (dated by TCRdb to about 2017). Concerning the study at large: In an earlier analysis of some 610 of the donors, approximately 300 Gb of sequence data and 90 million to 130 million unique TCR beta sequences from 150 million to 200 million T cells were reported. About 310 gigabases of sequencing data and some 85 million unique TCR sequences were included in an early release covering under 650 HLA-typed donors. Of the roughly 390 genotyped donors, more than 75% were placed in the genetic ancestry cluster associated with self-reported Caucasian donors. The study aimed to test whether cataloging public T cell receptors could reveal signatures of past pathogen exposure. The study used immunosequencing to profile the T cell repertoires of about 670 subjects and linked those repertoires to cytomegalovirus serostatus. A separate validation cohort of more than 100 different subjects was used in addition to the roughly 670-subject first cohort. To predict cytomegalovirus infection status, the study brought together high-throughput TCR immunosequencing, statistical association of individual TCRs with disease status, and machine learning. A later analysis re-examined previously published TCR beta repertoires from roughly 650 donors and added high-resolution HLA genotyping to investigate patterns of TCR occurrence. The later analysis used no new phenotypic data to find candidate immune exposures, relying instead on TCR beta sequences and their occurrence across donors. To decide whether each TCR beta V gene segment behaved as functional or pseudogenic, an earlier analysis of some 600 of the donors relied on high-throughput TCR beta sequencing. Alongside the repertoire data, information on donor age, sex, ethnicity and CMV serostatus was compiled. Genome-wide SNP genotypes for about 55% of the roughly 670 donors were used in a later genetic analysis, which treated that subset as a discovery cohort. Every discovery cohort repertoire had been produced on one sequencing platform. HLA typing covered class I and class II loci at four-digit resolution. Typing coverage differed by locus: A, B, C, DRB1 and DQB1 were typed in roughly 629-630 donors, DQA1 in 500 to 550, DPA1 in approximately 610, and DPB1 in roughly 470. Several DR-DQ haplotypes were treated as single units for association and clustering because of strong linkage in the cohort. Among a few hundred genotyped donors of the cohort, an average of about 240,000 unique TCR beta nucleotide sequences were sequenced per donor, roughly 18% of them non-productive.

A few counts support this clone. This clone's antigen is unknown. Base qualities are not recorded, but no much larger clone differs from it by a single base. Library creation used the immunoSEQ multiplex PCR assay. For the multiplex PCR, a mixture combining 60 forward primers for TCR Vbeta segments and 13 reverse primers for TCR Jbeta segments was used. Amplification of the CDR3 region of rearranged TCR beta genes was performed with a multiplex PCR assay on genomic DNA. On the Illumina HiSeq System, the amplified TCR beta libraries were sequenced as 87-base-pair reads. Regarding the original processing steps: A later analysis counted about 80 million unique TCR beta chains across the roughly 700 repertoires, and 9 million to 14 million of these chains were shared by at least two donors. A nearest-neighbor algorithm error-corrected the raw reads and collapsed the reads into unique sequences, merging closely related sequences to remove PCR and sequencing errors. CDR3 sequences were aligned to IMGT reference sequences to assign V, D and J gene segments. Each retained sequence needed at least a six-nucleotide match to both a V gene segment and a J gene segment. A rearrangement was called productive if the CDR3 had no stop codons and remained in frame with V and J, and every other rearrangement was called non-productive. Following IMGT convention, CDR3 was defined as the stretch from the second conserved V-encoded cysteine up to the conserved J-encoded phenylalanine. The earlier analysis of a few hundred of the donors excluded sequences that lacked an unambiguous match to a single V gene segment. An earlier analysis of 500 to 700 of the donors classified V segments as functional when productive rearrangements were above 56.7% and as segregating when the standard deviation between donors was above 5%. A statistical classification framework was built for diagnosing cytomegalovirus status from the catalog of TCR beta chain sequences. V and J gene assignment, in a later analysis, came from comparing TCR nucleotide sequences with IMGT/GENE-DB human TR gene sequences. The TCRdist pipeline was used in a later analysis to assign CDR3 sequences and most-parsimonious VDJ recombination scenarios. In a later analysis, each TCR beta chain was defined by its CDR3 amino acid sequence together with its V-gene family, and reads lacking a unique V-gene family were excluded. As a way to deal with suspected cross-contamination and a sequencing artifact, a later analysis dropped over 550 nucleotide sequences that were highly shared and had low generation probability. A later analysis calculated a clonal expansion index for each public chain from normalized within-repertoire ranks of inferred template counts. A later analysis computed generation probabilities with a VDJ recombination model fitted to out-of-frame rearrangements, and checked the results against IGoR. In a later analysis, hypergeometric tests were used to score TCR-TCR, TCR-HLA and TCR-CMV co-occurrence, with a repertoire-size bias correction applied to TCR pairs. A later analysis estimated false discovery rates by permuting HLA or CMV assignments 20 times. In a later analysis, co-occurring TCRs were grouped using DBSCAN, with TCRdist sequence similarity added in when clustering inside HLA-allele-positive subsets. Repertoires with fewer than 30,000 or more than 120,000 public chains, plus five repertoires with anomalous nucleotide sharing, were excluded from co-occurrence clustering. In its TCRdb copy, this immuneACCESS table keeps in-frame sequences only and misses some clones. Where compared with another copy, unresolved V genes explain less than half of these, and the others have no known cause. V, J and clone size reflect that table, while D and trimming were determined from the DNA. The sample data list under 130,000 clones, and about 70% of these were observed just once. The biggest ten clones account for approximately 3% of the sample.

As encoded in the germline V gene (reference sequence), CDR1 is SEHNR while CDR2 is FQNEAQ. The CDR3 starts with the cysteine, ends with the phenylalanine, and has 13 residues. Kept here is only the CDR3 DNA, which spans 39 bases and is read in frame from base 1. At the junction V is shortened by 5 bases and J by 8 bases; bases outside the gene matches: 8. The paper as a whole reports these results and caveats: This cohort had only TCR beta chains sequenced, and the lack of alpha or paired-chain data limited which features could be detected. Because the 87-base-pair reads could not distinguish some IMGT-functional V segments, including TRBV6-2 and TRBV6-3, those segments were excluded. Most TCR sequences were seen in very few donors, while some public TCRs were found in many individuals. When HLA alleles, especially DR and DQ, strongly co-occurred, TCR associations were difficult to assign to individual alleles. Broadly in line with IMGT annotations, most TCR beta V segments showed up in productive rearrangements about 87% or about 30% of the time in an earlier analysis of several hundred of the donors. According to the authors, the approach could potentially be generalized to other disease states and immunological phenotypes. A later analysis reported that several top co-occurrence clusters appeared linked to parvovirus B19, influenza, CMV and Epstein-Barr virus. A total of some 180 TCR beta chains were listed by the study as associated with cytomegalovirus. The sequencing pipeline was judged likely to have produced a cluster of highly shared sequence variants as a technical artifact. According to a later analysis, TCR association rates differed among HLA loci, with DRB1 alleles showing the most associated TCRs and HLA-C alleles showing the fewest. V-gene and J-gene trimming of TCR beta chains was associated with a missense DCLRE1C variant in a later genetic analysis, and the association was replicated in an independent cohort. Correlated functional status among segregating V segments might be attributable to linkage disequilibrium, but an unknown experimental factor could not be ruled out. For the cohort, immune exposure information was limited to CMV serostatus. Because HLA typing was missing for some donors at each locus, association tests included only the typed subset. Cytomegalovirus status was reported to be diagnosed by the classifier with high specificity and sensitivity in both the original and validation cohorts. A further reported finding was that TCR beta sequences accurately predicted the HLA-A and HLA-B alleles for most subjects in the first cohort. Because counts were too low, seventeen rarely observed V segments, including chromosome 9 orphons, were excluded from the earlier analysis of 587 of the donors. Compared with equally common non-associated chains, HLA-associated TCR beta chains in a later analysis were more clonally expanded and had lower generation probabilities. Sequencing depth was assumed to be roughly uniform across donors in the presence/absence analyses, though that assumption may not hold. Compared with the roughly 710-donor mean, donors in an Asian-associated ancestry cluster had fewer N-insertions in productive TCRs, according to a later genetic analysis. In a later analysis, most CMV-associated TCR beta chains were found to appear HLA-restricted, with HLA associations seemingly driven largely by CMV exposure. A few of the identified cytomegalovirus-associated TCR beta chains were confirmed in vitro to be specific for cytomegalovirus antigens. A later analysis associated 16,951 TCR beta sequences with specific HLA alleles at a false discovery rate of 0.05.

The cohort consisted of approximately 670 healthy bone marrow donors. All cohort members were sampled while nominally healthy, although unrecorded immune exposures were likely present. The donor was CMV seronegative and was included in the group of approximately 350 seronegative cohort members. Each donor provided a peripheral blood sample, and peripheral blood mononuclear cells were used for TCR beta sequencing. Genomic DNA was extracted from the blood cell samples with the Qiagen DNeasy Blood Extraction Kit. The sample consisted of PBMCs. In this chain, TRBV7-9 is recombined with TRBJ1-2; TRBD1 lines up with 7 middle nucleotides. The sequence was collected from a young man in good health and CMV-seronegative. The encoded CDR3 is CASSLGTAGGYTF. In nucleotides, the sequence is TGTGCCAGCAGCCTAGGGACAGCTGGAGGCTACACCTTC.